The rows below give T cell receptor beta chains drawn from one sample of a study of cytomegalovirus exposure and HLA in healthy donors. The data were produced by immunoSEQ multiplex PCR, yet TCRdb's version contains in-frame clones alone and is incomplete. Among about 130,000 clones listed, under 80% were seen once. The source material was PBMCs. The receptors stem from a man between 18 and 29 years old in good health and CMV-seropositive. The CDR3 runs from the conserved cysteine through the conserved F or W. A D gene is named only where the DNA matches it firmly. A row's size may be missing; if present it is once, few, many or a size class.

>TRBV14|NA|few|TRBJ2-7
CASAAWGLHEQYF
TGTGCATCAGCAGCATGGGGGCTCCACGAGCAGTACTTC
>TRBV9|TRBD2|NA|TRBJ2-1
CASSGGDREQFF
TGTGCCAGCAGTGGGGGGGACCGTGAGCAGTTCTTC
>TRBV9|NA|NA|TRBJ2-1
CASSTGIEQFF
TGTGCCAGCAGCACGGGGATTGAGCAGTTCTTC
>TRBV5-1|TRBD1|NA|TRBJ2-7
CASSLVRGQGLYEQYF
TGCGCCAGCAGCTTGGTTAGGGGACAGGGTTTGTACGAGCAGTACTTC
>TRBV28|NA|NA|TRBJ2-7
CASSFSGQSDEQYF
TGTGCCAGCAGTTTTTCAGGGCAGTCAGACGAGCAGTACTTC
>TRBV30|NA|NA|TRBJ1-1
CAWDGGALNTEAFF
TGTGCCTGGGATGGAGGAGCACTGAACACTGAAGCTTTCTTT
>TRBV7-7|NA|once|TRBJ2-3
CASSLVGGFADTQYF
TGTGCTAGCAGCTTAGTTGGGGGCTTTGCAGATACGCAGTATTTT
>TRBV5-4|TRBD1|few|TRBJ2-3
CASSLPGQGRGDTQYF
TGTGCCAGCAGCCTCCCGGGACAGGGGCGAGGAGATACGCAGTATTTT
>TRBV2|TRBD2|NA|TRBJ2-1
CASSETGTTPYPDEQFF
TGTGCCAGCAGTGAAACTGGGACTACCCCCTACCCCGATGAGCAGTTCTTC
>TRBV2|NA|NA|TRBJ1-5
CASSGVAVPQHF
TGTGCCAGCAGTGGAGTTGCGGTGCCCCAGCATTTT
>TRBV27|NA|few|TRBJ1-5
CASSPSGHAARQPQHF
TGTGCCAGCAGTCCTTCGGGACACGCTGCCCGTCAGCCCCAGCATTTT
>TRBV27|TRBD1|NA|TRBJ2-7
CASSSRTGGGYEQYF
TGTGCCAGCAGTTCGCGGACAGGGGGAGGCTACGAGCAGTACTTC
>TRBV4-1|TRBD1|NA|TRBJ2-7
CASSPRTGGYEQYF
TGCGCCAGCAGCCCCCGGACAGGGGGATACGAGCAGTACTTC
>TRBV6-5|NA|NA|TRBJ1-2
CASSYYRDYGYTF
TGTGCCAGCAGTTACTACAGGGACTATGGCTACACCTTC
>TRBV25-1|NA|NA|TRBJ1-2
CASSELTGKSYGYTF
TGTGCCAGCAGTGAACTCACAGGGAAGTCCTATGGCTACACCTTC
>TRBV4-1|NA|NA|TRBJ2-7
CASSQVPGGSYEQYF
TGCGCCAGCAGCCAGGTCCCAGGGGGGTCCTACGAGCAGTACTTC
>TRBV7-2|TRBD2|NA|TRBJ2-7
CASTSGLAGVYEQYF
TGTGCCAGCACCTCCGGGCTAGCGGGAGTCTACGAGCAGTACTTC
>TRBV2|TRBD2|NA|TRBJ2-7
CASSEYSLGTSITYEQYF
TGTGCCAGCAGTGAATATAGCCTCGGGACTAGCATTACCTACGAGCAGTACTTC
>TRBV4-2|TRBD2|NA|TRBJ2-7
CASSSTSGGAYEQYF
TGTGCCAGCAGCTCTACTAGCGGGGGGGCTTACGAGCAGTACTTC
>TRBV6-6|TRBD1|once|TRBJ2-5
CASSVTGGKQYF
TGTGCCAGCAGTGTGACAGGGGGGAAGCAGTACTTC